This TCR beta chain was sequenced during a study of cytomegalovirus exposure and HLA in healthy donors. V was cut by 8 bases and J by 9 bases, with 13 bases left in between. CDR1 and CDR2 (germline): MRHNA, SNTAGT. The CDR3 consists of 11 residues. A multiplex PCR was run with 60 Vbeta primers and 13 Jbeta primers. Sequenced by immunoSEQ multiplex PCR; TCRdb stores in-frame clones only, minus some. The sample's table shows roughly 53,000 clones. This sequence was found in a man younger than 35 in good health and CMV-seropositive. This rearrangement joins TRBV6-4 to TRBJ1-2, with D possibly being TRBD1 (6 bases). The sample consisted of PBMCs. The CDR3 protein is CASAGGGRYTF. DNA of the CDR3: TGTGCCAGCGCGGGGGGGGGCCGCTACACCTTC.